This T cell receptor beta chain appears in the sequencing data of a study of CD8 T cells in Susac syndrome. V lost 6 bases to trimming and J lost 6 bases, with 11 bases between them. This CDR3 is 12 amino acids long. With random hexamers, about 0.5 to 1 ug RNA was reverse transcribed. Via MiXCR, TCRdb re-called the immunoSEQ multiplex PCR reads, giving one row per CDR3 protein. The table includes 150,000 to 200,000 distinct CDR3 sequences, around 94% detected once. The material sequenced was CD4+ T cells from PBMCs. The sequence derives from a human donor in good health. V and J are TRBV23-1 and TRBJ1-1, with D hard to call. TRBV23-1 is reported as an ORF; its role is uncertain. The CDR3 DNA is TGCGCCAGCAGGACCCGGGAGGCTGAAGCTTTCTTT. Its translation: CASRTREAEAFF.